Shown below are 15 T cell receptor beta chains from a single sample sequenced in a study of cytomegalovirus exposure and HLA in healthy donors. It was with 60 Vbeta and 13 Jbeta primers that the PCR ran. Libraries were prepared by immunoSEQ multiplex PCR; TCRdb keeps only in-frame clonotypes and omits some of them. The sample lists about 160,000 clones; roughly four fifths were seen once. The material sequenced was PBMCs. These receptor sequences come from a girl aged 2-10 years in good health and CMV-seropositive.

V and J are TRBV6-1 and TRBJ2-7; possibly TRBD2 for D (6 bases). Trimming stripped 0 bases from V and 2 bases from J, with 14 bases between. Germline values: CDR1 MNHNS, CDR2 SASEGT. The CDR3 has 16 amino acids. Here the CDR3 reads CASSEALGSGPYEQYF. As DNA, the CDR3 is TGTGCCAGCAGTGAAGCGCTTGGCAGCGGGCCCTACGAGCAGTACTTC.

CDR3 nucleotide sequence: TGCGCCAGCAGCACTGGGACAGAAATTACCTACGAGCAGTACTTC. Its protein product is CASSTGTEITYEQYF. V usage is TRBV5-1 and J usage is TRBJ2-7, with TRBD1 matching 7 bases. Germline V gives CDR1 SGHRS, CDR2 YFSETQ. The CDR3 is made up of 15 amino acids. V trimming: 4 bases; J trimming: 2 bases; junction bases outside the gene matches: 9.

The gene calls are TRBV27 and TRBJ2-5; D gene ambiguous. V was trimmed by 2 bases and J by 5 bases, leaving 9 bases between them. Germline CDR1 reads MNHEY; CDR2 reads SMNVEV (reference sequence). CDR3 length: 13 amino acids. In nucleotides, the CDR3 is TGTGCCAGCAGTTTAGCGCCTTGGGAGACCCAGTACTTC. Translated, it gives CASSLAPWETQYF.

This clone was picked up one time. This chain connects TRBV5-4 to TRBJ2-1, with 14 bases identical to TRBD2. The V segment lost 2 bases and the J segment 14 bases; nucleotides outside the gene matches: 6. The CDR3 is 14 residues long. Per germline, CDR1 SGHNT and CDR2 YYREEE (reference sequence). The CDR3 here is CASSLGTSGSSKFF. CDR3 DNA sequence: TGTGCCAGCAGCTTAGGGACTAGCGGGAGTTCGAAGTTCTTC.

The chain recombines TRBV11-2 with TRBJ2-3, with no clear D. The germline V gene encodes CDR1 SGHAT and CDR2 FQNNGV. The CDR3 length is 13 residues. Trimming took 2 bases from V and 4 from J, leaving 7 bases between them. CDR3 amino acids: CASSLFSADTQYF. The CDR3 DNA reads TGTGCCAGCAGCTTATTTTCTGCAGATACGCAGTATTTT.

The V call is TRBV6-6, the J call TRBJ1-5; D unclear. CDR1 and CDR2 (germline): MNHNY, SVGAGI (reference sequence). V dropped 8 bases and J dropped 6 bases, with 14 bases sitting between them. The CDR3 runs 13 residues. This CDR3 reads CASQLNSPQPQHF. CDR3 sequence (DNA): TGTGCCAGCCAATTGAACAGCCCTCAGCCCCAGCATTTT.

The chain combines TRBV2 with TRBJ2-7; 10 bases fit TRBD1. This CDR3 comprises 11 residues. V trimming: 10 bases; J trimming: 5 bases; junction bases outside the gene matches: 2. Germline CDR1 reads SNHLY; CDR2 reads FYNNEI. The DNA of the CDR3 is TGTGCCATGACAGGGGGCAACGAGCAGTACTTC. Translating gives CAMTGGNEQYF.

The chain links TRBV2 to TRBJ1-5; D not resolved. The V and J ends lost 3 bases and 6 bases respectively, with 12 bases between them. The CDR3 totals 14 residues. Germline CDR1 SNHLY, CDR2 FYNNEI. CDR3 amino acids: CASSESRNGQPQHF. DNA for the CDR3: TGTGCCAGCAGTGAGAGCAGGAACGGTCAGCCCCAGCATTTT.

CDR3 loop: CASSLAGTYNEQFF. CDR3 bases: TGTGCCAGCAGCCTAGCGGGGACCTACAATGAGCAGTTCTTC. The gene calls are TRBV6-6 and TRBJ2-1, with 9 positions matching TRBD2. Trimming cost V 6 bases and J 2 bases; bases outside gene matches: 2. This CDR3 region has 14 residues. Germline V lookup: CDR1 MNHNY, CDR2 SVGAGI (reference sequence).

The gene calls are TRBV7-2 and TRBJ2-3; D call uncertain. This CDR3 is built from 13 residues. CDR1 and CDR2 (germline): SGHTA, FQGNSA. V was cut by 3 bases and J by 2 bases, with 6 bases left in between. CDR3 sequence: CASSLGPTDTQYF. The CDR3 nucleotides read TGTGCCAGCAGCTTGGGCCCCACAGATACGCAGTATTTT.

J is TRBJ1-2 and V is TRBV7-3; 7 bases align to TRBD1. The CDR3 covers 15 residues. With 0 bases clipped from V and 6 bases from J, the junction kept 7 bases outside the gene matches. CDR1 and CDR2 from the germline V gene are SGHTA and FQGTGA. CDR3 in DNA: TGTGCCAGCAGCTTAACAGGGGGCGCCCCCAATGGCTACACCTTC. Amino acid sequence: CASSLTGGAPNGYTF.

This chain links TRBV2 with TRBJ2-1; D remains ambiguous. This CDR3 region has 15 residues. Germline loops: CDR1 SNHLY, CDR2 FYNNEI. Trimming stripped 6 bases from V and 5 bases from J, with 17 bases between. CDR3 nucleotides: TGTGCCAGCAGAGAGAACCTTTTCCGAGACAATGAGCAGTTCTTC. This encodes CASRENLFRDNEQFF.

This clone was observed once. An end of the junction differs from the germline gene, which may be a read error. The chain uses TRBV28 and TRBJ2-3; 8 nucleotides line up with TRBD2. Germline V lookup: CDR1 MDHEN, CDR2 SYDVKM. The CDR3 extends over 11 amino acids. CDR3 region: CASSPGTSRDF. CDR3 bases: TGTGCCAGCAGCCCTGGGACTAGTAGAGATTTT. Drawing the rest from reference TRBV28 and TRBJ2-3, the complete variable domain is DVKVTQSSRYLVKRTGEKVFLECVQDMDHENMFWYRQDPGLGLRLIYFSYDVKMKEKGDIPEGYSVSREKKERFSLILESASTNQTSMYLCASSPGTSRDFGPGTRLTVL.

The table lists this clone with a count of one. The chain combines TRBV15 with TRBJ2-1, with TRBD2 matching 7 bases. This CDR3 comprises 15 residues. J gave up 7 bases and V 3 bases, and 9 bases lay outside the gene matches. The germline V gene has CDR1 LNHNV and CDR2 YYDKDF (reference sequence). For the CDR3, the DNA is TGTGCCACCAGCAGGACCCGGGACTACCTAAATGAGCAGTTCTTC. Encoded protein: CATSRTRDYLNEQFF.

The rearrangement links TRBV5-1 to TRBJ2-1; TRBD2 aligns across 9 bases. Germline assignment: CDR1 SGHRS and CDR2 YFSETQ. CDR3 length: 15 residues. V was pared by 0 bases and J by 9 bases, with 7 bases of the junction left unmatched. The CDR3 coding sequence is TGCGCCAGCAGCTTGGTCGGGACTAGCTTCCGTGAGCAGTTCTTC. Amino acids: CASSLVGTSFREQFF.